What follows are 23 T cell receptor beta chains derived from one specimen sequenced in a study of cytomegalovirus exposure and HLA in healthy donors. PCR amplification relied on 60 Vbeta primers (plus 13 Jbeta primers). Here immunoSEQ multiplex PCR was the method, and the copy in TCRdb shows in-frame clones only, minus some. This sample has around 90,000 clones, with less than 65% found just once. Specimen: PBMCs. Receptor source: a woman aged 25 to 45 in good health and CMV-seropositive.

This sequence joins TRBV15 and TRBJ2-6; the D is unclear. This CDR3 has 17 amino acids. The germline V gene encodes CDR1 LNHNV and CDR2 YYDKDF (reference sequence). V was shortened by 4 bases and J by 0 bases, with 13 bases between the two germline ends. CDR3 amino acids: CATSISTLNSGANVLTF. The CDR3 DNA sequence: TGTGCCACCAGCATTAGCACACTGAACTCTGGGGCCAACGTCCTGACTTTC.

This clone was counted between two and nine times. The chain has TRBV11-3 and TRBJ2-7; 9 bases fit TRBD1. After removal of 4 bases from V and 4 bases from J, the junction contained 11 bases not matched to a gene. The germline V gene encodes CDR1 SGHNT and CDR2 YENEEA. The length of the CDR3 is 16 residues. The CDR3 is CASSSETGGGGYEQYF. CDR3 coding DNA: TGTGCCAGCAGCTCAGAGACAGGGGGAGGGGGTTACGAGCAGTACTTC. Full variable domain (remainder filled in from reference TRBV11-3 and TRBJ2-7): EAGVVQSPRYKIIEKKQPVAFWCNPISGHNTLYWYLQNLGQGPELLIRYENEEAVDDSQLPKDRFSAERLKGVDSTLKIQPAELGDSAVYLCASSSETGGGGYEQYFGPGTRLTVT.

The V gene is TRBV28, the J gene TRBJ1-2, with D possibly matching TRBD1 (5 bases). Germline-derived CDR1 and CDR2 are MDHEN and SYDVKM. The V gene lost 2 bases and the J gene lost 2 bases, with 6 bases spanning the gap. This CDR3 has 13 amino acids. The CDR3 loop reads CASSLQGNYGYTF. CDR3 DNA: TGTGCCAGCAGTTTACAGGGCAACTATGGCTACACCTTC.

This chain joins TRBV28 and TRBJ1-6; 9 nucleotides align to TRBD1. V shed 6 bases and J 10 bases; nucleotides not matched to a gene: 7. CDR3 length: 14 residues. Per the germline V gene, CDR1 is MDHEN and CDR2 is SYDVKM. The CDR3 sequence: CASRRDRVGSPLHF. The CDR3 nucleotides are TGTGCCAGCAGGAGGGACAGGGTGGGATCACCCCTCCACTTT. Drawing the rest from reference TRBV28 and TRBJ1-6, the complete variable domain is DVKVTQSSRYLVKRTGEKVFLECVQDMDHENMFWYRQDPGLGLRLIYFSYDVKMKEKGDIPEGYSVSREKKERFSLILESASTNQTSMYLCASRRDRVGSPLHFGNGTRLTVT.

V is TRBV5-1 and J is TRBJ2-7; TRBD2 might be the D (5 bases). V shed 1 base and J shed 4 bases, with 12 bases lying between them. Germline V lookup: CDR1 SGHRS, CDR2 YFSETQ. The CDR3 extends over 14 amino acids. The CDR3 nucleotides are TGCGCCAGCAGCTTGATGTCCCGGGGTTACGAGCAGTACTTC. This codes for CASSLMSRGYEQYF.

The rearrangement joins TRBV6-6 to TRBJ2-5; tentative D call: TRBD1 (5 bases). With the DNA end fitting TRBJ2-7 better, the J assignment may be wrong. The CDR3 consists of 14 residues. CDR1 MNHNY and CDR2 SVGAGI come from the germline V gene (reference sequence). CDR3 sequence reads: CASSYSGASYEQYF. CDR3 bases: TGTGCCAGCAGTTACTCAGGGGCCTCCTACGAGCAGTACTTC.

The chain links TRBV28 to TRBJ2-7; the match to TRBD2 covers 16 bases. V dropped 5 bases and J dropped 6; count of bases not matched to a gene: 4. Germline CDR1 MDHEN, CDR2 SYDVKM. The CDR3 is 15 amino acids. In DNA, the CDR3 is TGTGCCAGCAGTCTAGGGACTAGCGGGGGGGGCGAGCAGTACTTC. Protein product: CASSLGTSGGGEQYF.

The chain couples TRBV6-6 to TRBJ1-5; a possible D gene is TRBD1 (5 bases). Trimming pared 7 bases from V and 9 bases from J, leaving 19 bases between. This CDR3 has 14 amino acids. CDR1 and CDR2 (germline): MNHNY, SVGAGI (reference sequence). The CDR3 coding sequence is TGTGCCAGCACCCTCCAGGGCGGCTGGTGGCCCCAGCATTTT. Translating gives CASTLQGGWWPQHF.

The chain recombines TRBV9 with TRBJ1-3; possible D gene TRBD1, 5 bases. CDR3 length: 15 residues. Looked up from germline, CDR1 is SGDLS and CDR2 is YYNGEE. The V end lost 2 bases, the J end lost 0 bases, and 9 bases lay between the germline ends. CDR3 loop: CASSVQGSSGNTIYF. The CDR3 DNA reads TGTGCCAGCAGCGTGCAGGGCAGCTCTGGAAACACCATATATTTT.

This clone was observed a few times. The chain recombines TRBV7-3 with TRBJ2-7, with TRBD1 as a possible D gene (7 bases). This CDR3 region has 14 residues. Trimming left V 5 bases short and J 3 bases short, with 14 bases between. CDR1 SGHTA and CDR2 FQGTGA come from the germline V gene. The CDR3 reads CASSPQGGGYEQYF. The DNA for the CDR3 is TGTGCCAGCAGCCCTCAGGGGGGAGGCTACGAGCAGTACTTC.

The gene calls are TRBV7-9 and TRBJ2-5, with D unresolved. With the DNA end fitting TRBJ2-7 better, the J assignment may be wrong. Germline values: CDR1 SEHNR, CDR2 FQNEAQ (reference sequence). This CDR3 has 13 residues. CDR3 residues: CASSLGVAYEQYF. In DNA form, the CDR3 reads TGTGCCAGCAGCTTAGGGGTAGCTTACGAGCAGTACTTC.

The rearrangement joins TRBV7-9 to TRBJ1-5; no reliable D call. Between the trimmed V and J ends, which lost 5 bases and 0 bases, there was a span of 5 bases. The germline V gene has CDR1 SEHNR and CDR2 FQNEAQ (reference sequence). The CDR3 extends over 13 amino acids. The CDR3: CASSGGSNQPQHF. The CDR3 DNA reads TGTGCCAGCAGCGGCGGTAGCAATCAGCCCCAGCATTTT.

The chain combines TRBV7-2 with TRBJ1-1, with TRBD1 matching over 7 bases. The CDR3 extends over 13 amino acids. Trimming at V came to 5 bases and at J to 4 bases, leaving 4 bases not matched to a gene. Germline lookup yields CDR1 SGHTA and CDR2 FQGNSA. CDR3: CASSQQGFTEAFF. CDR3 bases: TGTGCCAGCAGCCAACAGGGGTTCACTGAAGCTTTCTTT.

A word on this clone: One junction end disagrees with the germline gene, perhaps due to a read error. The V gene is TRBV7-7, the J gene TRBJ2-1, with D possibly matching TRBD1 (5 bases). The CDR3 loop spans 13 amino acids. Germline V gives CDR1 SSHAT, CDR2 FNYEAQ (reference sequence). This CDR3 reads CASSLDRSGSQFF. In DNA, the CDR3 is TGTGCTAGCAGCTTAGATAGGTCAGGGTCGCAGTTCTTC.

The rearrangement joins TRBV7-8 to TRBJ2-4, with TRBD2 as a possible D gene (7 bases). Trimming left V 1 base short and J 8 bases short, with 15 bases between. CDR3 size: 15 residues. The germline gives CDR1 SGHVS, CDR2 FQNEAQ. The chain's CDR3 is CASSLVPQGGDIQYF. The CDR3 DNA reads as TGTGCCAGCAGCTTAGTCCCGCAAGGGGGGGACATTCAGTACTTC. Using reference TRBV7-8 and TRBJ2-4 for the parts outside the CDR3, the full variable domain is GAGVSQSPRYKVAKRGQDVALRCDPISGHVSLFWYQQALGQGPEFLTYFQNEAQLDKSGLPSDRFFAERPEGSVSTLKIQRTQQEDSAVYLCASSLVPQGGDIQYFGAGTRLSVL.

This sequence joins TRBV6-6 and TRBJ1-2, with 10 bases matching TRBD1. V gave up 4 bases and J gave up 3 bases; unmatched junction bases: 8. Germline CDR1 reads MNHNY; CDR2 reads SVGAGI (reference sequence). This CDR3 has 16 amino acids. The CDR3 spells CASSSQTGGADYGYTF. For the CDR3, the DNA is TGTGCCAGCAGTTCCCAGACAGGGGGCGCCGACTATGGCTACACCTTC.

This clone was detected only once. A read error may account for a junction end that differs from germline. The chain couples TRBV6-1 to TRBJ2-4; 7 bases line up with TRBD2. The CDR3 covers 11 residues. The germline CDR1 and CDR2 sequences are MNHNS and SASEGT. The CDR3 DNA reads TGTGCCAGTAGGGCTAGCGGAGGGTGCAACTTC. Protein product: CASRASGGCNF.

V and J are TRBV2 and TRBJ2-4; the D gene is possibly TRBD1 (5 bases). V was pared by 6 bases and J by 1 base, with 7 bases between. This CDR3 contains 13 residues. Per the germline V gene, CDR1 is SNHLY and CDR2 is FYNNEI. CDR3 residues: CASRQEAKNIQYF. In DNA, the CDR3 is TGTGCCAGCAGACAGGAGGCCAAAAACATTCAGTACTTC. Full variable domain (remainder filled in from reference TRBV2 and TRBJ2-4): EPEVTQTPSHQVTQMGQEVILRCVPISNHLYFYWYRQILGQKVEFLVSFYNNEISEKSEIFDDQFSVERPDGSNFTLKIRSTKLEDSAMYFCASRQEAKNIQYFGAGTRLSVL.

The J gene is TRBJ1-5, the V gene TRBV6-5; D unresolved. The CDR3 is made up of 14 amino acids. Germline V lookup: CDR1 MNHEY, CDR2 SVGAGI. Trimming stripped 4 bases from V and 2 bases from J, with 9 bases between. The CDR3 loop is CASSFADRNQPQHF. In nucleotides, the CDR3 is TGTGCCAGCAGTTTCGCAGATCGCAATCAGCCCCAGCATTTT.

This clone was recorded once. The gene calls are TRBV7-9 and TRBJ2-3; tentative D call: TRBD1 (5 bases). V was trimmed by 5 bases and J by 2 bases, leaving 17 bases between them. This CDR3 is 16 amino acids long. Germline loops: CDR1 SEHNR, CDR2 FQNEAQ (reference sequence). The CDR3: CASSLLGVRDTDTQYF. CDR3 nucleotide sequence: TGTGCCAGCAGCCTTCTAGGGGTACGTGACACAGATACGCAGTATTTT.

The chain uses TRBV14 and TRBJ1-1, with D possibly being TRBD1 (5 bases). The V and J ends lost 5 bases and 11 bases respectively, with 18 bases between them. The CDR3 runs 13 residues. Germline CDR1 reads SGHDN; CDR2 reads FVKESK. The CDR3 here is CASSSRRDFGAFF. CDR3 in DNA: TGTGCCAGCAGCTCGCGACGGGACTTCGGGGCTTTCTTT.

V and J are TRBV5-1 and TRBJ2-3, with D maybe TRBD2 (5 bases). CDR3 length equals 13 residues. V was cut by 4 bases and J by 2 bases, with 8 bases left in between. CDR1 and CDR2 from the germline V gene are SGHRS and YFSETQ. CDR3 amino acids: CASSPGNTDTQYF. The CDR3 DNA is TGCGCCAGCAGCCCGGGGAACACAGATACGCAGTATTTT.

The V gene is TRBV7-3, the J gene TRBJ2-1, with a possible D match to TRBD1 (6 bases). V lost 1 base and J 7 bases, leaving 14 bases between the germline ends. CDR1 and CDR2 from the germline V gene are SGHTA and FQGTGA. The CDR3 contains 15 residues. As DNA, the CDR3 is TGTGCCAGCAGCTTAAATCCGGGACAAAGGAATGAGCAGTTCTTC. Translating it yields CASSLNPGQRNEQFF.